A selection of T cell receptor beta chains follows, all from one sample in a study of response to subunit inactivated influenza vaccine. MiXCR, run by TCRdb on the RT-PCR reads, gives a single entry per CDR3 protein. The sample lists 300,000 to 350,000 distinct CDR3 sequences; roughly 22% were seen once. This material consisted of PBMCs from blood, taken about 19 months after vaccination. Receptors were obtained from a man in his fifties or sixties who received an inactivated influenza vaccine. CDR3s include the opening cysteine and the closing phenylalanine or tryptophan. The D gene is left open where the match is weak. Rows may omit the clone size; those that give it use once, few, many or a size class.

abundance,d_gene,v_gene,j_gene,CDR3aa,CDR3nt
NA,NA,TRBV12-3/TRBV12-4,TRBJ2-3,CASSFRVSTDTQYF,TGTGCCAGCAGTTTCAGGGTGAGCACAGATACGCAGTATTTT
many,TRBD2,TRBV29-1,TRBJ2-3,CSVEEGLAGYTDTQYF,TGCAGCGTTGAAGAGGGACTAGCGGGGTACACAGATACGCAGTATTTT
many,TRBD1,TRBV6-2/TRBV6-3,TRBJ1-5,CASSYSSGTGDRFSNQPQHF,TGTGCCAGCAGTTACTCAAGCGGGACAGGGGATCGGTTTAGCAATCAGCCCCAGCATTTT
NA,TRBD2,TRBV6-2/TRBV6-3,TRBJ2-5,CASSYGGGLGTSGRPETQYF,TGTGCCAGCAGTTACGGGGGGGGTCTAGGGACTAGCGGGAGACCCGAGACCCAGTACTTC
few,TRBD2,TRBV6-5,TRBJ2-1,CASSYRAGVVDEQFF,TGTGCCAGCAGTTACCGGGCGGGAGTTGTTGATGAGCAGTTCTTC
NA,TRBD2,TRBV20-1,TRBJ2-7,CSGGEGLGTSGNYEQYF,TGCAGTGGGGGCGAGGGACTTGGGACTAGCGGGAACTACGAGCAGTACTTC
NA,TRBD2,TRBV28,TRBJ2-3,CASTRREGLPDTQYF,TGTGCCAGCACTCGGCGGGAGGGCCTCCCAGATACGCAGTATTTT
many,NA,TRBV5-5,TRBJ1-5,CASSLEVGGYEPQHF,TGTGCCAGCAGCTTGGAGGTTGGGGGCTACGAACCCCAGCATTTT
NA,NA,TRBV20-1,TRBJ2-1,CSARRGWDEQFF,TGCAGTGCCCGAAGGGGCTGGGATGAGCAGTTCTTC
many,TRBD1,TRBV25-1,TRBJ1-5,CASSDTDRDLRSNQPQHF,TGTGCCAGCAGTGATACGGACAGGGACCTCCGAAGCAATCAGCCCCAGCATTTT
NA,NA,TRBV3-1,TRBJ2-3,CASSPLSQGFGTDTQYF,TGTGCCAGCAGCCCGTTGAGCCAGGGATTCGGCACAGATACGCAGTATTTT
NA,TRBD1,TRBV29-1,TRBJ2-1,CSVRETGGSNNEQFF,TGCAGCGTGAGGGAGACAGGGGGCTCGAACAATGAGCAGTTCTTC
few,NA,TRBV4-3,TRBJ2-3,CASSHEMHEGTDTQYF,TGCGCCAGCAGCCACGAAATGCATGAGGGCACAGATACGCAGTATTTT
NA,NA,TRBV12-3/TRBV12-4,TRBJ2-2,CASNLRGGAGELFF,TGTGCCAGCAACCTGAGGGGCGGCGCCGGGGAGCTGTTTTTT
NA,NA,TRBV12-3/TRBV12-4,TRBJ1-1,CASSSSSGATLNTEAFF,TGTGCCAGCAGTTCGTCCTCAGGGGCAACTCTGAACACTGAAGCTTTCTTT
NA,TRBD2,TRBV3-1,TRBJ2-1,CASSQTLAGGPYNEQFF,TGTGCCAGCAGCCAAACACTAGCGGGAGGGCCATACAATGAGCAGTTCTTC
NA,TRBD1,TRBV25-1,TRBJ1-2,CASSSPDRDHYGYTF,TGTGCCAGCAGTAGCCCGGACAGGGATCACTATGGCTACACCTTC
few,NA,TRBV7-9,TRBJ1-2,CASSLALLDGYTF,TGTGCCAGCAGCTTAGCGCTACTGGATGGCTACACCTTC
NA,NA,TRBV13,TRBJ2-2,CASSIMARTNTGELFF,TGTGCCAGCAGCATAATGGCTAGAACAAACACCGGGGAGCTGTTTTTT
NA,NA,TRBV5-5,TRBJ1-5,CASSLVAGAVSNQPQHF,TGTGCCAGCAGCTTGGTAGCGGGGGCGGTAAGCAATCAGCCCCAGCATTTT
NA,NA,TRBV7-7,TRBJ2-1,CASSLVASSYNEQFF,TGTGCTAGCAGCTTAGTGGCGAGCTCCTACAATGAGCAGTTCTTC
NA,NA,TRBV20-1,TRBJ2-3,CSASHGGADTQYF,TGCAGTGCTAGTCACGGGGGAGCAGATACGCAGTATTTT
NA,NA,TRBV12-3/TRBV12-4,TRBJ2-4,CASSLGRDKNIQYF,TGTGCCAGCAGTTTAGGGCGGGACAAAAACATTCAGTACTTC
NA,NA,TRBV30,TRBJ1-1,CAWAQQGPLNTEAFF,TGTGCCTGGGCTCAACAGGGCCCTTTGAACACTGAAGCTTTCTTT
few,NA,TRBV25-1,TRBJ2-6,CASSETSSLFSGANVLTF,TGTGCCAGCAGTGAAACCTCCTCTCTATTCTCTGGGGCCAACGTCCTGACTTTC
NA,NA,TRBV7-2,TRBJ1-1,CASSLEGGGEAFF,TGTGCCAGCAGCTTAGAAGGGGGTGGTGAAGCTTTCTTT
NA,NA,TRBV7-2,TRBJ2-5,CASSLLAVETQYF,TGTGCCAGCAGCTTACTAGCAGTGGAGACCCAGTACTTC